This T cell receptor beta chain is from a study of CD8 T cells in Susac syndrome. For this clonotype: Its target is not known.

Reverse transcription used roughly 0.45 to 1 ug RNA and random hexamers. Amplification of TCR beta CDR3 by immunoSEQ multiplex PCR spanned 54 Vbeta and 13 Jbeta. TCRdb analysed the immunoSEQ multiplex PCR reads with MiXCR anew, one entry per CDR3 protein. The data show more than 250,000 distinct CDR3 sequences, 90% to 95% seen once. The CDR3 has 15 amino acids. Trimming removed 5 bases from V and 4 bases from J; junction bases left unmatched: 10. CDR1 is MNHEY and CDR2 is SVGAGI in the germline V gene. TCR beta sequences were obtained from blood CD8+ and CD4+ T cells. Treatment-naive patients with stable or active relapsing-remitting disease served as multiple sclerosis controls. Study-level results: As the study acknowledged, the number of individuals in its TCR sequencing and HLA analysis was relatively small.

The V gene is TRBV6-5, the J gene TRBJ1-2; TRBD1 matches at 7 bases. The sequence came from a human donor with multiple sclerosis. Sequenced input: CD4+ T cells from PBMCs. CDR3 region: CASSKPGTAGYGYTF. CDR3 DNA sequence: TGTGCCAGCAGTAAACCGGGGACAGCCGGCTATGGCTACACCTTC.